This TCR beta chain was sequenced during a study of cytomegalovirus exposure and HLA in healthy donors. Study-wide context: Tens of millions of unique TCR sequences came from HLA-typed donors in an early release.

General study points: Researchers reported in a later analysis that common viral pathogens appeared linked to several top clusters. In a later analysis, HLA-C alleles had the fewest associated TCRs, DRB1 alleles the most.

This clone turned up a few times. Its antigen is not known. PCR was performed using 60 Vbeta and 13 Jbeta primers. In the original workflow: A later analysis tallied about 80 million unique TCR beta chains, approximately 10 million of them shared. Produced via immunoSEQ multiplex PCR; TCRdb's table is partial and in-frame only. V, J and clone size are those of that table, while D and trimming were read from the DNA. Of about 120,000 clones listed, 78% are singletons. From germline, CDR1 is LGHNA and CDR2 YSLEER. The CDR3 loop spans 16 amino acids. Losses at the gene ends were 1 base for V and 5 bases for J; bases not matched to a gene: 10.

This clonotype was obtained from a woman younger than 45 in good health and CMV-seropositive. Sequencing was performed on PBMCs. J is TRBJ1-1 and V is TRBV4-3; TRBD1 matches 7 bases. This CDR3 is CASSQGIRGDGTEAFF. The DNA of the CDR3 is TGCGCCAGCAGCCAAGGCATCAGGGGGGACGGGACTGAAGCTTTCTTT.